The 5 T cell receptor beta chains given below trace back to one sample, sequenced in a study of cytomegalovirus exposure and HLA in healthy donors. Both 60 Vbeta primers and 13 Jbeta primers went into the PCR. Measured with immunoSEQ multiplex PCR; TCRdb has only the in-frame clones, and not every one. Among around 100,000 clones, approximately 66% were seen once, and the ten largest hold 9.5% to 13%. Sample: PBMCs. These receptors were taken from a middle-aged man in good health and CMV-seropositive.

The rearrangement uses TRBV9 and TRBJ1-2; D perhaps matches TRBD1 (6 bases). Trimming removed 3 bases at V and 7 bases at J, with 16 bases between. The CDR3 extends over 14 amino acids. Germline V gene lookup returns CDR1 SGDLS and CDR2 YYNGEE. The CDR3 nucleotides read TGTGCCAGCAGCGACAGGGACGGTGGCGTTGGCTACACCTTC. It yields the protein CASSDRDGGVGYTF.

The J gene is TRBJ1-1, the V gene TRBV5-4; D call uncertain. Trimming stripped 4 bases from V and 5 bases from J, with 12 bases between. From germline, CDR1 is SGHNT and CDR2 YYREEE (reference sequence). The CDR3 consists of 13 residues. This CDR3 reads CASSTNKKTEAFF. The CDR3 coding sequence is TGTGCCAGCAGCACAAACAAGAAGACTGAAGCTTTCTTT. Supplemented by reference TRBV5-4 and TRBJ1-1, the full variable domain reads ETGVTQSPTHLIKTRGQQVTLRCSSQSGHNTVSWYQQALGQGPQFIFQYYREEENGRGNFPPRFSGLQFPNYSSELNVNALELDDSALYLCASSTNKKTEAFFGQGTRLTVV.

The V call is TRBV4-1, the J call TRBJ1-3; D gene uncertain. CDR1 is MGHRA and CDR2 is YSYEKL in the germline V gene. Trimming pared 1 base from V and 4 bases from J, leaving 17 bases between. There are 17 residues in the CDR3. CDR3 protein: CASSQALRLARGNTIYF. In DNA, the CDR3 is TGCGCCAGCAGCCAAGCACTGCGACTTGCAAGAGGAAACACCATATATTTT.

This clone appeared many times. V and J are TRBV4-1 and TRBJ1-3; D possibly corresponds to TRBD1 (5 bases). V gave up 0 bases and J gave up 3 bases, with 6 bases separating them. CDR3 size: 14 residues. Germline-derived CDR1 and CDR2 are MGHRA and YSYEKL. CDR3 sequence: CASSQDQGGNTIYF. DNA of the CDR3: TGCGCCAGCAGCCAAGATCAGGGTGGAAACACCATATATTTT.

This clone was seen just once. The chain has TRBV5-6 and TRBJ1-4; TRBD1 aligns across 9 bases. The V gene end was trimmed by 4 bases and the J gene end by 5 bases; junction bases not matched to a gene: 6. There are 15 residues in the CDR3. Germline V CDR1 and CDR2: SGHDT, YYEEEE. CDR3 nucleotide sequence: TGTGCCAGCAGCAAACAGGGGGCGGGAAATGAAAAACTGTTTTTT. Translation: CASSKQGAGNEKLFF.